Listed below are T cell receptor beta chains from one sample, sequenced in a study of shared clonotypes between healthy human individuals. Here immunoSEQ multiplex PCR was the method, and the copy in TCRdb shows in-frame clones only, minus some. The sample carries millions of clones, more than 85% recorded once. The sample comprised naive CD4+ T cells from PBMCs. The receptors were gathered from a man aged 18-30 years in good health. Some clones in this sample may be carry-over from other donors' samples. Both conserved end residues are part of each CDR3. The D gene is left open where the match is weak. Not every row has a clone size; where given, it reads once, few, many or a size class.

d_gene	abundance	j_gene	v_gene	CDR3aa	CDR3nt
-	-	TRBJ2-3	TRBV5-1	CASSPPSLGRSTDTQYF	TGCGCCAGCAGCCCACCGTCTCTGGGCCGAAGCACAGATACGCAGTATTTT
TRBD1	-	TRBJ1-2	TRBV14	CASSQGTGLYGYTF	TGTGCCAGCAGCCAAGGGACAGGTCTCTATGGCTACACCTTC
TRBD1	-	TRBJ2-5	TRBV29-1	CSGAGTGFLETQYF	TGCAGCGGGGCCGGGACAGGGTTTTTGGAGACCCAGTACTTC
TRBD1	once	TRBJ2-1	TRBV7-2	CASSPQGITSRYNNEQFF	TGTGCCAGCAGCCCACAGGGGATTACCTCACGATACAATAATGAGCAGTTCTTC
TRBD1	-	TRBJ1-2	TRBV7-3	CASSFSGQGKGYTF	TGTGCCAGCAGCTTCAGCGGACAGGGAAAAGGCTACACCTTC
-	once	TRBJ2-7	TRBV7-9	CASSPRGAYEQYF	TGTGCCAGCAGCCCCCGAGGGGCGTACGAGCAGTACTTC
-	-	TRBJ2-1	TRBV20-1	CSARGPGEQFF	TGCAGTGCTAGAGGGCCGGGAGAGCAGTTCTTC
-	-	TRBJ1-1	TRBV7-9	CASSLEQLAFTEAFF	TGTGCCAGCAGCTTAGAGCAGTTGGCGTTTACTGAAGCTTTCTTT
-	-	TRBJ2-2	TRBV4-3	CASSVRVPEGELFF	TGCGCCAGCAGCGTCCGGGTCCCAGAAGGGGAGCTGTTTTTT
TRBD1	-	TRBJ1-4	TRBV28	CASRSPGQGDEKLFF	TGTGCCAGCAGATCACCGGGACAGGGGGATGAAAAACTGTTTTTT
TRBD2	-	TRBJ2-3	TRBV7-3	CASSSDGRGIDTQYF	TGTGCCAGCAGCTCCGACGGGAGGGGGATAGATACGCAGTATTTT
-	-	TRBJ1-5	TRBV5-1	CASSLFLGSQPQHF	TGCGCCAGCAGCCTGTTCCTCGGCAGTCAGCCCCAGCATTTT
-	-	TRBJ2-7	TRBV5-1	CASSLVDRRAYEQYF	TGCGCCAGCAGCTTAGTGGACAGGAGGGCCTACGAGCAGTACTTC
TRBD1	-	TRBJ1-5	TRBV29-1	CSVGQGVYQPQHF	TGCAGCGTTGGACAGGGGGTATATCAGCCCCAGCATTTT
TRBD1	-	TRBJ1-3	TRBV30	CAWQTGDGNTIYF	TGTGCCTGGCAAACAGGGGACGGAAACACCATATATTTT
-	-	TRBJ1-2	TRBV6-6	CASSRDYGYTF	TGTGCCAGCAGCAGGGACTATGGCTACACCTTC
-	-	TRBJ2-5	TRBV15	CATSRDRQETQYF	TGTGCCACCAGCAGAGACAGGCAAGAGACCCAGTACTTC
-	-	TRBJ2-7	TRBV28	CASSLQSGGLVYEQYF	TGTGCCAGCAGTTTACAATCCGGGGGCCTAGTGTACGAGCAGTACTTC
TRBD1	-	TRBJ2-7	TRBV5-1	CASSLEAGGPWEQYF	TGCGCCAGCAGCTTGGAGGCAGGGGGTCCGTGGGAGCAGTACTTC
-	-	TRBJ2-1	TRBV5-1	CASSSSVGTSYNEQFF	TGCGCCAGCAGCTCGTCCGTTGGGACTTCCTACAATGAGCAGTTCTTC
-	-	TRBJ1-4	TRBV5-1	CASSLPGRKNEKLFF	TGCGCCAGCAGCTTGCCCGGGCGGAAGAATGAAAAACTGTTTTTT
TRBD1	-	TRBJ1-2	TRBV28	CASSWTGGDYGYTF	TGTGCCAGCAGCTGGACAGGGGGCGACTATGGCTACACCTTC
-	-	TRBJ1-4	TRBV28	CASSLFLVGGTNEKLFF	TGTGCCAGCAGTTTATTTTTGGTGGGGGGGACTAATGAAAAACTGTTTTTT
TRBD1	once	TRBJ1-1	TRBV5-4	CASSPGQVEAFF	TGTGCCAGCAGCCCCGGACAGGTAGAAGCTTTCTTT
TRBD1	-	TRBJ2-3	TRBV5-1	CASSLGTGGTVTDTQYF	TGCGCCAGCAGCTTGGGAACAGGGGGCACCGTAACAGATACGCAGTATTTT
-	-	TRBJ1-2	TRBV7-8	CASSLDVTLGYGYTF	TGTGCCAGCAGCTTAGATGTCACCCTTGGCTATGGCTACACCTTC
-	-	TRBJ2-1	TRBV5-4	CASSSAGRYNEQFF	TGTGCCAGCAGCTCCGCCGGACGCTACAATGAGCAGTTCTTC